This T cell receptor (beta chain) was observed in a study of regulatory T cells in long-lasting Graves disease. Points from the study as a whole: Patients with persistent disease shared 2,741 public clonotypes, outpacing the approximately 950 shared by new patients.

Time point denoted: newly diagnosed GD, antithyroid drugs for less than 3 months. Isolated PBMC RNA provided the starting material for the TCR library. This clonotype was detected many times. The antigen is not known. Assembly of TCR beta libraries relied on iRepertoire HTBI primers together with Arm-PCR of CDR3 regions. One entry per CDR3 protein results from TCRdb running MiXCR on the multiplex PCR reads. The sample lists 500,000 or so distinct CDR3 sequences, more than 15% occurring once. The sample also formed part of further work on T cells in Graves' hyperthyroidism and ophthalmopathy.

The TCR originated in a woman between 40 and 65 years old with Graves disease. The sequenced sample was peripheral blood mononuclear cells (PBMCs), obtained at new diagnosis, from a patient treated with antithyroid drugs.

Here the CDR3 reads CASSPIGTGGDQPQHF. CDR3 nucleotide sequence: TGTGCCAGCAGCCCCATTGGGACAGGGGGCGATCAGCCCCAGCATTTT. J is TRBJ1-5 and V is TRBV28; 12 bases agree with TRBD1. The CDR3 loop spans 16 amino acids. V was clipped by 6 bases and J by 5 bases; unmatched bases: 8. Per germline, CDR1 MDHEN and CDR2 SYDVKM.